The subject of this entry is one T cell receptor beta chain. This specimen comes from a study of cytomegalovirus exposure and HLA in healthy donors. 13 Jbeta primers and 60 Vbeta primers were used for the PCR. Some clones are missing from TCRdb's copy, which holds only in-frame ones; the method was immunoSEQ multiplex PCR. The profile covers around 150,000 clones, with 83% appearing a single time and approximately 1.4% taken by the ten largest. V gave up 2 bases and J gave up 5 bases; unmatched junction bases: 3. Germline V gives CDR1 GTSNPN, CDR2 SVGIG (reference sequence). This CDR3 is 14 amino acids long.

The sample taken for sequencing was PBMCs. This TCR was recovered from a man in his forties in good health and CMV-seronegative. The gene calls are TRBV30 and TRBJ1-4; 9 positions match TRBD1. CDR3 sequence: CAWSTTGGNEKLFF. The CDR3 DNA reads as TGTGCCTGGAGTACGACAGGGGGGAATGAAAAACTGTTTTTT.